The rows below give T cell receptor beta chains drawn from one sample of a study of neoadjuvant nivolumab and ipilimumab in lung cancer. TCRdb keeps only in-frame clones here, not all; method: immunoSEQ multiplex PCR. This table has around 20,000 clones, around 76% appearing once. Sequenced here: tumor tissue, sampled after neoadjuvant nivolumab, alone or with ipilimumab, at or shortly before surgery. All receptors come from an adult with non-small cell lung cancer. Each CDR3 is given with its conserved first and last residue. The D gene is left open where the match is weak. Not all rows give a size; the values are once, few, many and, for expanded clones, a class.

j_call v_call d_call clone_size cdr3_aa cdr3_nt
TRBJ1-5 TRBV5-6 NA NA CASSLLGRTAEPQHF TGTGCCAGCAGCTTGTTAGGGCGGACGGCCGAGCCCCAGCATTTT
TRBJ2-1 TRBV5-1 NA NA CASSLLRRDYNEQFF TGCGCCAGCAGCCTGCTGCGGCGCGACTACAATGAGCAGTTCTTC
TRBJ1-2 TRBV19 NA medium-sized CASSHPEFTQGYTF TGTGCCAGTAGTCACCCAGAGTTCACGCAAGGCTACACCTTC
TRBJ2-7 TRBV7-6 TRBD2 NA CASSLAVTSGSVCEQYF TGTGCCAGCAGCTTAGCGGTCACTAGCGGGAGTGTCTGCGAGCAGTACTTC
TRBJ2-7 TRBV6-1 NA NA CASSDAPGGGTYEQYF TGTGCCAGCAGTGACGCCCCCGGAGGGGGGACCTACGAGCAGTACTTC
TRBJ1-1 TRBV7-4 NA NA CASSPQGGTEAFF TGTGCCAGCAGCCCCCAGGGAGGCACTGAAGCTTTCTTT
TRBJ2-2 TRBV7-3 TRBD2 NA CASRAGDTNTGELFF TGTGCCTCGAGAGCGGGAGACACGAACACCGGGGAGCTGTTTTTT
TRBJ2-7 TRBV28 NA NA CASKWGPGEQYF TGTGCCAGCAAGTGGGGGCCGGGGGAGCAGTACTTC
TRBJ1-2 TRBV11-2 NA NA CASSPQGALYGYTF TGTGCCAGCAGCCCTCAAGGGGCGCTCTATGGCTACACCTTC
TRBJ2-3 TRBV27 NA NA CASSLQFTDTQYF TGTGCCAGCAGTTTACAGTTCACAGATACGCAGTATTTT
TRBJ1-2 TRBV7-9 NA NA CASSPTGGDHGYGYTF TGTGCCAGCAGCCCTACGGGGGGGGATCATGGCTATGGCTACACCTTC
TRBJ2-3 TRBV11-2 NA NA CASSGRPDTQYF TGTGCCAGCAGTGGTAGGCCTGATACGCAGTATTTT
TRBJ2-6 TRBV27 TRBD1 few CASSPNRGHTGRGANVLTF TGTGCCAGCAGTCCGAACAGGGGCCACACAGGCCGGGGGGCCAACGTCCTGACTTTC